Listed below are T cell receptor beta chains from one sample, sequenced in a study of monozygotic twins with inflammatory bowel disease. No DNA is given; TCRdb re-called the 5' RACE reads and lists each CDR3 protein once. The specimen's table records some 89,000 distinct CDR3 sequences. The source material was blood. These receptors all come from a human donor with ulcerative colitis or Crohn's disease, or a healthy co-twin of an affected twin (not recorded which). Both conserved end residues are part of each CDR3.

J,V,CDR3
TRBJ2-1,TRBV11-2,CASSPGGRFPSSYNEQFF
TRBJ2-5,TRBV5-1,CASSTRAAEAETQYF
TRBJ2-2,TRBV29-1,CSVGDSRGTGELFF
TRBJ1-3,TRBV12-3/TRBV12-4,CASSLALGNTIYF
TRBJ2-1,TRBV12-3/TRBV12-4,CASSIGTSNEQFF
TRBJ2-1,TRBV5-4,CASSSGQANYNEQFF
TRBJ1-6,TRBV7-9,CASRAVPDSPLHF
TRBJ2-1,TRBV19,CASSYYRGHEQFF
TRBJ2-5,TRBV11-2,CASSLGGAWGRETQYF
TRBJ2-3,TRBV12-3/TRBV12-4,CASRRGQGRYTDTQYF
TRBJ2-2,TRBV11-2,CASSLGAANTGELFF
TRBJ1-1,TRBV29-1,CSVEPGSEAFF
TRBJ1-3,TRBV3-1,CASSLRGRVSGNTIYF